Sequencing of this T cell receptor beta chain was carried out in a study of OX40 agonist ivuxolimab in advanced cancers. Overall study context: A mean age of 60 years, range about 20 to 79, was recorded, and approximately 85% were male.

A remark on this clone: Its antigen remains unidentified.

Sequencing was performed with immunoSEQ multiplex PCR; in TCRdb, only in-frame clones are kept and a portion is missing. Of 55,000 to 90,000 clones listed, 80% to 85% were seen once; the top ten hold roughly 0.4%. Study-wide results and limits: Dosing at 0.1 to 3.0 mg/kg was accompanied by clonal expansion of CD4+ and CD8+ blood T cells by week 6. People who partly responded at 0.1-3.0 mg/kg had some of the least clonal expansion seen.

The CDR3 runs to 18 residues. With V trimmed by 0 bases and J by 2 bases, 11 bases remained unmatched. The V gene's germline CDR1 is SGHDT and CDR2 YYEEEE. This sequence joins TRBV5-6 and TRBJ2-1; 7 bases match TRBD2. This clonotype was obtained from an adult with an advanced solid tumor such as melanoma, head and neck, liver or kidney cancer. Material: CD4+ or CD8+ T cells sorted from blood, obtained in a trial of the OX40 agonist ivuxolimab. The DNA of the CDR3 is TGTGCCAGCAGCTTGGCGGGGGGACTATCCCGAGCCTACAATGAGCAGTTCTTC. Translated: CASSLAGGLSRAYNEQFF.